The following is a TCR beta chain sequence with its context. The assay was immunoSEQ multiplex PCR, and TCRdb's table has in-frame clones only and misses some. Of about 280,000 clones listed, roughly 89% are singletons. The sample originates from a study of blood T cell repertoires in COVID-19. This CDR3 spans 15 amino acids. V lost 4 bases, J lost 1 base, and 16 bases lay in between. Germline CDR1 SQVTM, CDR2 ANQGSEA. The sample comprised peripheral blood. This chain links TRBV29-1 with TRBJ1-1; D is uncertain. This receptor was obtained from a middle-aged woman who had recovered from COVID-19. The CDR3 is CSVGGDPGGNTEAFF. The CDR3 DNA reads TGCAGCGTTGGTGGAGACCCCGGAGGGAACACTGAAGCTTTCTTT.